The clone carrying this TCR beta chain was counted between two and nine times. As yet, its antigen is unknown. These data are taken from a study of STAT5B mutations in CD4+ large granular lymphocyte leukemia. At the level of the study: When available, cryopreserved cells underwent CD8+ depletion before CD4+ selection.

Sequencing used immunoSEQ multiplex PCR; TCRdb keeps in-frame clones, though not all of them. There are 6,200 or so clones in the sample; approximately 69% occur only once, and approximately 2% lies in the top ten. The V gene's germline CDR1 is SGHRS and CDR2 YFSETQ. The V and J ends lost 0 bases and 3 bases respectively, with 12 bases between them. The CDR3 has 15 residues. Overall study results and limits: No patients shared main leukemic clonotypes, though around 25% appeared at low frequency elsewhere. Data were not HLA-matched across samples. 8/27 top patient clones versus 2/35 control clones were TRBV06-family.

The sequencing input was PBMCs. This sequence was found in a woman in her 70s with CD4+ T-cell large granular lymphocyte leukemia. The rearrangement joins TRBV5-1 to TRBJ1-2; D perhaps matches TRBD1 (5 bases). CDR3 in amino acids: CASSLGPGTDYGYTF. The DNA for the CDR3 is TGCGCCAGCAGCTTGGGCCCGGGGACGGACTATGGCTACACCTTC.